What follows are 9 T cell receptor beta chains derived from one specimen sequenced in a study of monozygotic twins with inflammatory bowel disease. No DNA is given; TCRdb re-called the 5' RACE reads and lists each CDR3 protein once. This sample's table reports 310,000 or so distinct CDR3 sequences. Sequences were obtained from blood. These TCRs come from a human donor with ulcerative colitis or Crohn's disease, or a healthy co-twin of an affected twin (not recorded which).

The chain links TRBV25-1 to TRBJ2-3; lacking DNA, the TRBD2 call made by TCRdb goes unchecked. This CDR3 comprises 15 residues. CDR1 and CDR2 from the germline V gene are MGHDK and SYGVNS. CDR3 sequence: CASSGERSSTDTQYF.

This rearrangement joins TRBV29-1 to TRBJ2-1. Germline V lookup: CDR1 SQVTM, CDR2 ANQGSEA. The CDR3 spans 14 residues. CDR3 residues: CSVTKREPSNEQFF.

The chain links TRBV28 to TRBJ2-7; no DNA is available, so the TRBD1 call from TCRdb remains unchecked. Germline CDR1 is MDHEN and CDR2 is SYDVKM. The CDR3 sequence is 15 residues long. The CDR3 region is CASRQNGQGNYEQYF.

J is TRBJ2-5 and V is TRBV3-1; there is no DNA to check the TCRdb D call of TRBD1. CDR3 size: 14 residues. Looked up from germline, CDR1 is LGHDT and CDR2 is YNNKEL (reference sequence). Here the CDR3 reads CASSQNERGETQYF.

The chain couples TRBV15 to TRBJ2-3. Germline-derived CDR1 and CDR2 are LNHNV and YYDKDF (reference sequence). The CDR3 is 15 amino acids. The CDR3 here is CATSGQVPFTDTQYF.

The rearrangement uses TRBV5-5 and TRBJ2-4. Germline CDR1 SGHKS, CDR2 YYEKEE (reference sequence). The CDR3 length is 15 residues. The CDR3 protein is CATEVVRQEKNIQYF.

The chain uses TRBV18 and TRBJ1-1; with no DNA, the TCRdb D assignment of TRBD1 cannot be verified. Germline CDR1 and CDR2: KGHSH and LQKENI. The length of the CDR3 is 18 residues. CDR3 loop: CASSPTVGGDPGNTEAFF.

The chain is built from TRBV9 and TRBJ2-5. From germline, CDR1 is SGDLS and CDR2 YYNGEE. This CDR3 region has 13 residues. CDR3 residues: CASSVEYQETQYF.

The V gene is TRBV20-1, the J gene TRBJ1-5. Looked up from germline, CDR1 is DFQATT and CDR2 is SNEGSKA (reference sequence). The CDR3 contains 14 residues. This CDR3 is CSAQISGGNQPQHF.